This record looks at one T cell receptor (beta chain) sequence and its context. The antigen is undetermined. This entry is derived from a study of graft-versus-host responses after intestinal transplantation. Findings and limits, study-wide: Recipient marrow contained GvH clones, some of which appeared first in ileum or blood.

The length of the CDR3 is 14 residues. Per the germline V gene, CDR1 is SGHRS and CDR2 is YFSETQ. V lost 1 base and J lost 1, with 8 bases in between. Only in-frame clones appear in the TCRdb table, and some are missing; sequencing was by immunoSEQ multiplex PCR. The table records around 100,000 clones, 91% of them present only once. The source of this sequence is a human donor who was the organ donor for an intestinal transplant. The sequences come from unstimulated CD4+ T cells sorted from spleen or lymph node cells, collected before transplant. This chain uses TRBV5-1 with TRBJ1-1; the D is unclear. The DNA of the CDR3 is TGCGCCAGCAGCTTGTCGTCGGGGAACACTGAAGCTTTCTTT. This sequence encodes CASSLSSGNTEAFF.